This T cell receptor (beta chain) emerged from a study of beta chain features in type 1 diabetes. With regard to this clone: Its antigen is as yet unknown.

Notes on the study in general: Across all four CD4+ subsets, people with type 1 diabetes showed modestly shorter TCRB CDR3s.

Since all of the isolated RNA was reverse transcribed, expressed TCRB transcripts were what got sequenced. Libraries were prepared by immunoSEQ multiplex PCR; TCRdb keeps only in-frame clonotypes and omits some of them. The sample lists 630,000 or so clones, over 12% occurring once. Germline V lookup: CDR1 SGDLS, CDR2 YYNGEE. Between the trimmed V and J ends, which lost 0 bases and 0 bases, there was a span of 19 bases. This CDR3 is 20 amino acids long. Sequenced: naive CD4+ T cells from blood. The chain uses TRBV9 and TRBJ2-6; D tentatively reads TRBD1 or TRBD2 (6 bases each). The source of this sequence is a man younger than 35 with type 1 diabetes. The CDR3 sequence is CASSVDPLEGGYSGANVLTF. CDR3 DNA: TGTGCCAGCAGCGTAGACCCCCTAGAGGGGGGATACTCTGGGGCCAACGTCCTGACTTTC.